These 5 T cell receptor beta chains were sequenced from one sample in a study of cytomegalovirus exposure and HLA in healthy donors. This PCR relied on a set of 60 Vbeta primers and 13 Jbeta primers. This table comes from immunoSEQ multiplex PCR, and its TCRdb copy is limited to in-frame clones, with some not included. The sample consists of around 270,000 clones, 80% of them appearing once. Sequenced input: PBMCs. Source of these receptors: a girl aged 2-10 years in good health and CMV-seronegative.

Concerning this clone itself: In the same sample, other DNA sequences code for this CDR3. The chain joins TRBV30 to TRBJ1-6; 8 nucleotides line up with TRBD1. CDR3 size: 14 residues. Trimming at V came to 3 bases and at J to 7 bases, leaving 5 bases not matched to a gene. In germline, CDR1 is GTSNPN, CDR2 SVGIG (reference sequence). CDR3 nucleotides: TGTGCCTGGAGCCAGGGGGCGCTGAATTCACCCCTCCACTTT. The encoded protein is CAWSQGALNSPLHF. The complete variable domain, with remaining parts taken from reference TRBV30 and TRBJ1-6, reads SQTIHQWPATLVQPVGSPLSLECTVEGTSNPNLYWYRQAAGRGLQLLFYSVGIGQISSEVPQNLSASRPQDRQFILSSKKLLLSDSGFYLCAWSQGALNSPLHFGNGTRLTVT.

The chain links TRBV6-4 to TRBJ2-3; 10 bases fit TRBD1. This CDR3 spans 15 amino acids. V lost 6 bases, J lost 3 bases, and 6 bases stayed unmatched. Germline V gene lookup returns CDR1 MRHNA and CDR2 SNTAGT. The CDR3 loop reads CASSSGTGVTDTQYF. CDR3 bases: TGTGCCAGCAGCTCCGGGACAGGGGTAACAGATACGCAGTATTTT.

This chain uses TRBV7-6 with TRBJ2-6; 8 bases are shared with TRBD1. Unmatched junction bases numbered 7, after V lost 4 bases and J lost 2 bases. The CDR3 consists of 17 residues. Germline values: CDR1 SGHVS, CDR2 FNYEAQ. CDR3 loop: CASSSRQGRAGANVLTF. As DNA, the CDR3 is TGTGCCAGCAGCTCGCGACAGGGGCGAGCTGGGGCCAACGTCCTGACTTTC.

The V call is TRBV30, the J call TRBJ2-2; 9 nucleotides align to TRBD1. V trimming: 7 bases; J trimming: 4 bases; junction bases outside the gene matches: 7. CDR1 is GTSNPN, CDR2 SVGIG, per germline (reference sequence). The CDR3 totals 14 residues. CDR3 sequence: CAFLTGGGTGELFF. CDR3 in DNA: TGTGCCTTTTTAACAGGGGGCGGCACCGGGGAGCTGTTTTTT.

J is TRBJ2-5 and V is TRBV2, with TRBD1 as a possible D gene (6 bases). CDR3 length: 14 residues. Trimming stripped 0 bases from V and 2 bases from J, with 7 bases between. CDR1 and CDR2 from the germline V gene are SNHLY and FYNNEI. CDR3: CASSEADRQETQYF. The CDR3 nucleotides are TGTGCCAGCAGTGAAGCGGACAGACAAGAGACCCAGTACTTC.